The next 13 T cell receptor beta chains were all read from a single sample in a study of response to subunit inactivated influenza vaccine. One entry per CDR3 protein results from TCRdb running MiXCR on the RT-PCR reads. The data contain around 480,000 distinct CDR3 sequences, 15% to 20% of them singletons. Sequences were derived from CD4+ T cells sorted from PBMCs, sampled 23 months after vaccination. These receptors came from a man between 50 and 75 years old who received an inactivated influenza vaccine.

This clonotype was seen more than once but under ten times. The J gene is TRBJ1-3, the V gene TRBV12-3 or TRBV12-4; 10 nucleotides align to TRBD1. The CDR3 extends over 18 amino acids. Losses at the gene ends were 9 bases for V and 1 base for J; bases not matched to a gene: 15. This CDR3 reads CASRPDPGTGASGNTIYF. The CDR3, as DNA: TGTGCCAGTAGACCAGACCCCGGGACAGGGGCTTCTGGAAACACCATATATTTT.

The chain couples TRBV7-2 to TRBJ2-5; TRBD2 matches 8 bases. Germline CDR1 SGHTA, CDR2 FQGNSA. The CDR3 loop spans 15 amino acids. V lost 3 bases, J lost 4 bases, and 7 bases stayed unmatched. CDR3 amino acids: CASSFPGTRRETQYF. The CDR3 DNA reads TGTGCCAGCAGCTTCCCGGGGACTAGGAGAGAGACCCAGTACTTC.

V gene TRBV30 combines with J gene TRBJ2-7; D is possibly TRBD1 (6 bases). Germline CDR1 reads GTSNPN; CDR2 reads SVGIG (reference sequence). Trimming shortened V by 0 bases and J by 9 bases, and 12 bases separated the two germline ends. The CDR3 totals 12 residues. This CDR3 reads CAWSVSGAGQYF. CDR3 nucleotides: TGTGCCTGGAGTGTATCAGGGGCCGGGCAGTACTTC.

V is TRBV5-1 and J is TRBJ2-6; the match to TRBD1 covers 7 bases. Germline V gene lookup returns CDR1 SGHRS and CDR2 YFSETQ. This CDR3 is built from 17 residues. J was trimmed by 0 bases and V by 4 bases; bases with no gene match: 7. CDR3 sequence: CASSPRQGSSGANVLTF. DNA of the CDR3: TGCGCCAGCAGCCCACGACAGGGAAGCTCTGGGGCCAACGTCCTGACTTTC. Using reference TRBV5-1 and TRBJ2-6 for the parts outside the CDR3, the full variable domain is KAGVTQTPRYLIKTRGQQVTLSCSPISGHRSVSWYQQTPGQGLQFLFEYFSETQRNKGNFPGRFSGRQFSNSRSEMNVSTLELGDSALYLCASSPRQGSSGANVLTFGAGSRLTVL.

The genes are TRBV18 and TRBJ2-7, with 7 bases lining up with TRBD1. The germline V gene has CDR1 KGHSH and CDR2 LQKENI. CDR3 length equals 13 residues. V dropped 6 bases and J dropped 7; count of bases not matched to a gene: 9. The CDR3 is CASSQGQLQEQYF. CDR3 sequence (DNA): TGTGCCAGCTCCCAGGGACAGCTACAAGAGCAGTACTTC.

The J gene is TRBJ2-5, the V gene TRBV21-1; TRBD2, the D gene given by the table, was not confirmed from the DNA. TRBV21-1 is a listed pseudogene. The CDR3 extends over 20 amino acids. The CDR3 region has the DNA TGTGCCAGCAGCCACCCTGCGGAGGTAGCGGGAGGGCCTAACTTAGAGACCCAGTACTTC. The encoded protein is CASSHPAEVAGGPNLETQYF.

V is TRBV6-2 or TRBV6-3 and J is TRBJ2-7, with 8 bases fitting TRBD2. The CDR3 is 15 amino acids. The germline CDR1 and CDR2 sequences are MNHEY and SVGEGT. V trimming: 1 base; J trimming: 2 bases; junction bases outside the gene matches: 4. CDR3 sequence (DNA): TGTGCCAGCAGTTACTTGACGGGAGGGCCCTACGAGCAGTACTTC. Protein: CASSYLTGGPYEQYF.

The chain combines TRBV24-1 with TRBJ2-2, with TRBD1 matching 8 bases. The length of the CDR3 is 16 residues. Germline CDR1 reads KGHDR; CDR2 reads SFDVKD. J lost 3 bases, V lost 5 bases, and 7 bases had no gene match. The CDR3, as DNA: TGTGCCACCAGTGGGGACAGGAGGCTTTACACCGGGGAGCTGTTTTTT. This encodes CATSGDRRLYTGELFF.

This chain joins TRBV4-2 and TRBJ2-7; TRBD1 matches at 10 bases. CDR1 and CDR2 (germline): LGHNA, YNFKEQ. The CDR3 sequence is 16 residues long. Germline trimming cut 1 base from V and 7 bases from J; bases unmatched to any gene: 10. CDR3 DNA: TGTGCCAGCAGCCAAGTGGGGGGACAGGGGTTGGTAGAGCAGTACTTC. This gives the protein CASSQVGGQGLVEQYF.

V usage is TRBV2 and J usage is TRBJ1-2; the D gene is possibly TRBD1 (6 bases). V dropped 6 bases and J dropped 0 bases, with 11 bases sitting between them. CDR3 length equals 14 residues. The germline CDR1 and CDR2 sequences are SNHLY and FYNNEI. CDR3 loop: CASRRDNSNYGYTF. The CDR3 DNA follows: TGTGCCAGCAGGAGGGACAACTCTAACTATGGCTACACCTTC.

This clonotype appeared a few times. The chain carries TRBV27 and TRBJ2-1; tentative D call: TRBD1 (6 bases). The CDR3 spans 13 residues. Germline values: CDR1 MNHEY, CDR2 SMNVEV (reference sequence). Trimming took 5 bases from V and 6 from J, leaving 11 bases between them. The DNA of the CDR3 is TGTGCCAGCAGTCAGGGACACAGCAATGAGCAGTTCTTC. Its translation is CASSQGHSNEQFF.

The J gene is TRBJ1-1, the V gene TRBV6-2 or TRBV6-3; the match to TRBD1 covers 12 bases. The CDR3 runs 15 residues. V lost 5 bases, J lost 7 bases, and 8 bases stayed unmatched. Germline CDR1 reads MNHEY; CDR2 reads SVGEGT. The CDR3 sequence: CASSSWDRGLGEAFF. CDR3 coding DNA: TGTGCCAGCAGTAGCTGGGACAGGGGGCTTGGTGAAGCTTTCTTT.

The sample holds a few counts of this clonotype. V usage is TRBV20-1 and J usage is TRBJ1-5; TRBD1 might be the D (5 bases). The CDR3 totals 15 residues. The V gene's germline CDR1 is DFQATT and CDR2 SNEGSKA (reference sequence). V was cut by 3 bases and J by 1 base, with 13 bases left in between. The CDR3, as DNA: TGCAGTGCTAGTCCCGGGGCAAGAAGCAATCAGCCCCAGCATTTT. Residues: CSASPGARSNQPQHF.